This T cell receptor beta chain was observed in a study of shared clonotypes between healthy human individuals. The CDR3 spans 14 residues. Between the trimmed V and J ends, which lost 5 bases and 7 bases, there was a span of 17 bases. CDR1 and CDR2 (germline): SGHAT, FQNNGV. Repertoires were generated with immunoSEQ multiplex PCR, while TCRdb's copy carries only in-frame clones and drops some. The sample holds nearly 1 million clones, about three quarters seen once. The clonotype was recovered from a man aged 18 to 29 in good health. This chain joins TRBV11-2 and TRBJ1-2, with D hard to call. The sequenced material came from memory CD4+ T cells sorted from blood. Indicated subset: CD45RA-negative fraction. CDR3 in amino acids: CASSQDTTAGGYTF. CDR3 DNA sequence: TGTGCCAGCAGCCAAGACACTACCGCGGGTGGCTACACCTTC.